This T cell receptor (beta chain) was recovered during a study of shared clonotypes between healthy human individuals. The CDR3 is made up of 12 amino acids. The V and J ends lost 6 bases and 4 bases respectively, with 9 bases between them. CDR1 and CDR2 from the germline V gene are MNHEY and SMNVEV (reference sequence). A note on this clone: Its matching antigen is unknown.

The method was immunoSEQ multiplex PCR; TCRdb's version includes in-frame clones alone and lacks a portion of them. The repertoire includes millions of clones, just over 90% of them detected once, and under 2% sits in the top ten. Study results and limitations: Naive CD4 clonotypes overlapped across a handful of donors at approximately 5%.

Selected positively for CCR7 and CD45RO-negative, naive CD8 cells excluded terminally differentiated effector memory CD45RA+ cells. The chain uses TRBV27 and TRBJ1-2; D unresolved. The TCR was taken from a man between 18 and 35 years old in good health. Some clones in this sample may be carry-over from other donors' samples. Sequences were obtained from naive CD8+ T cells from PBMCs. In DNA form, the CDR3 reads TGTGCCAGCAGGGAGGGTTTCTATGGCTACACCTTC. Amino acid sequence: CASREGFYGYTF.